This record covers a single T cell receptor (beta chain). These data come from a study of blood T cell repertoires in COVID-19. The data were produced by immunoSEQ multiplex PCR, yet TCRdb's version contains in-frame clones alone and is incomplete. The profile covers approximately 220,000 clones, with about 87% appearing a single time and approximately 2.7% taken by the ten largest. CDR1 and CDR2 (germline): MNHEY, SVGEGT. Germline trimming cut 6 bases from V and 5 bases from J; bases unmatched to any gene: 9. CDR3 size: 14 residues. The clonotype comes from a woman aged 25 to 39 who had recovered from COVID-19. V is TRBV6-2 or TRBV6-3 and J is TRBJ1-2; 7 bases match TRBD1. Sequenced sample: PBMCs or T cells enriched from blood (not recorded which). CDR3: CASSLYPQGYGYTF. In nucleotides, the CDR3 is TGTGCCAGCAGCTTATACCCACAGGGGTATGGCTACACCTTC.